Listed below are T cell receptor beta chains from one sample, sequenced in a study of blood T cell repertoires in COVID-19. The data were produced by immunoSEQ multiplex PCR, yet TCRdb's version contains in-frame clones alone and is incomplete. This table holds about 350,000 clones, more than 70% found once. Sequenced sample: PBMCs or T cells enriched from blood (not recorded which). The receptors here all came from a woman aged 25-40 years who had recovered from COVID-19. The conserved cysteine and the conserved F or W are not part of the CDR3 here. Not all rows give a size; the values are once, few, many and, for expanded clones, a class.

v_call clone_size cdr3_aa
TRBV5-4 NA ASSLGAPYEQY
TRBV6-5 NA ASTPGLARGGEQF
TRBV19 NA ASSMFSIGTSGVKETQY
TRBV30 NA AWRRTAGWGGNEQY
TRBV7-2 NA ASSLDRALTEAF
TRBV7-9 few ASSLVNRGLEAF
TRBV7-2 NA ASSRLGLAGGPQETQY
TRBV27 NA ASSSQGNRNQPQH
TRBV6-5 once ASGGGNTEAF
TRBV15 NA ATSRIHFRDRTYNTEAF
TRBV3-1/TRBV3-2 NA ASSQDVAGGTAF
TRBV30 NA AWEGTVRGNTIY
TRBV19 NA ASTEGSGFGSPLH
TRBV9 NA ASSASGFNYEQY
TRBV11-2 NA ASSLVPGGAGTEYGYT
TRBV6-2/TRBV6-3 few ASSDRDTEAF
TRBV28 NA ASLRVAPRISYNSPLH
TRBV28 NA ASLQGGNQPQH
TRBV19 once ASSMGRNYGYT
TRBV5-1 once ASSLEGGGYT
TRBV6-6 NA ASSQSRGGISYEQY
TRBV6-1 few ASSEPRGGADGYT
TRBV28 NA ATAVGNTIY
TRBV28 NA ASSSRGDEKLF
TRBV27 NA ASSLSPVETQY
TRBV18 NA ASSPQGQGSYNSPLH
TRBV3-1/TRBV3-2 NA ASSQVRAGGSYEQY
TRBV5-1 NA ASSLVRDGEQF
TRBV27 NA ASKHGGGPGNIQY
TRBV5-5 few ASSHRTSGGTGELF
TRBV6-1 NA ASSEALVSPLH
TRBV28 NA ASSSPTGAFEIDYGYT
TRBV15 NA ATSRTGGNQPQH
TRBV27 NA ASSLIRTSGGTDTDTQY
TRBV27 NA ASSPFRNYGYT
TRBV5-5 NA ASSRGQGASTDTQY
TRBV5-1 NA ASSRDRGRDEQF
TRBV19 NA ASSTAGAEAF
TRBV18 NA ASSRAGGIETQY
TRBV7-5 NA ARSSGTVGGNTEAF
TRBV29-1 NA SVELGTAWGAGANVLT
TRBV19 NA ASSPGLAAPRTASTDTQY
TRBV5-4 NA ASSPGGGRSDSPLH
TRBV4-2 NA ASSQDAGRTHNTEAF
TRBV4-1 NA ASSQGVRGLAEGTEAF
TRBV9 NA ASSARQGVGEKLF
TRBV7-9 once ASSPHGGANYGYT
TRBV19 NA ASNLGGNEQF
TRBV6-5 NA ASSYSPRGNEKLF
TRBV30 NA AWSFPDRGLTRGNQPQH
TRBV5-4 few ASSQDRDNYGYT
TRBV10-3 NA AIRQGYEQY
TRBV5-1 NA ASSLGAYGYT
TRBV9 NA ASSDRGAYTDTQY
TRBV19 NA ASSAQTGGFYEQY
TRBV28 once ASQHNLGGRETQY
TRBV6-5 NA ASSSDRNNEQF
TRBV6-1 NA ASSEYVQGNTEAF
TRBV5-1 NA ASSLYGPQGPYSNQPQH